This T cell receptor beta chain was sequenced during a study of T-cell memory formation after mild COVID-19. Study in general: Largely, TCR clusters stayed within a single donor. Study results and caveats: Specificity for SARS-CoV-2 was not confirmed among the second-wave clones peaking on day 37. For contracting clones, CD4+ ones sat mainly in CM and EM, CD8+ in EMRA. That cross-reactive memory joined was suggested by some responding clones appearing in pre-infection memory.

The CDR3 contains 21 residues. Germline CDR1 and CDR2: SGHTA and FQGNSA. J was trimmed by 1 base and V by 4 bases; bases with no gene match: 18. In regard to this clonotype: No antigen is known for it.

TCRdb used MiXCR to reprocess the 5' RACE reads, holding one entry per CDR3 protein. The sample holds 200,000 to 250,000 distinct CDR3 sequences; about 9.2% are singletons and the top ten take roughly 4%. What was sequenced was PBMCs or a T cell subset sorted from them (not recorded which). The source is a man between 18 and 29 years old who had mild COVID-19 (a few samples of this study predate the infection). Cell type and time point are not known. This sequence joins TRBV7-2 and TRBJ2-3; 12 bases are shared with TRBD2. CDR3 nucleotide sequence: TGTGCCAGCAGCTCAAACCTTTTACTAGCGGGGGGAGCTTTTGGCACAGATACGCAGTATTTT. It codes for CASSSNLLLAGGAFGTDTQYF.